This T cell receptor beta chain was sequenced during a study of shared clonotypes between healthy human individuals. On the study more broadly: The cohort had a couple of women and a few men, ages 18 to 49.

About this clone itself: What it recognizes is unknown.

The authors divided CD4+ cells into CD45RA+ naive and CD45RA-negative memory subsets. CDR1 is SGHTS and CDR2 is YDEGEE in the germline V gene. There are 15 residues in the CDR3. In replicate PCRs of sorted subsets, about 220 ng DNA, about 29,000 T cell genomes, was used. The method was immunoSEQ multiplex PCR; TCRdb's version includes in-frame clones alone and lacks a portion of them. The sample holds about 610,000 clones; roughly 97% are singletons and the top ten take around 0.058%. Study-level points and caveats: Sampling involved blood alone; tissue repertoires likely differ.

The V and J genes are TRBV5-8 and TRBJ2-5; 10 nucleotides match TRBD1. TRBJ2-7 matches the DNA end more closely, so the J call is doubtful. This sequence was found in a woman aged 30 to 39 in good health. Sequenced: naive CD4+ T cells sorted from blood. Subset described: CD45RA+ positively selected. The CDR3 loop is CASSHSGTGAYEQYF. CDR3 nucleotide sequence: TGTGCCAGCAGCCATTCCGGGACAGGGGCCTACGAGCAGTACTTC.